This T cell receptor beta chain appears in the sequencing data of a study of control samples from healthy donors and cancer patients. CDR3 length: 14 amino acids. The V gene end was trimmed by 7 bases and the J gene end by 2 bases; junction bases not matched to a gene: 4. Germline CDR1 is MNHEY and CDR2 is SVGAGI. Produced via immunoSEQ multiplex PCR; TCRdb's table is partial and in-frame only. Here the sample spans approximately 120,000 clones, 85% to 95% being singletons. This clone was seen a single time. Sequencing was done on a sample of PBMCs. The rearrangement uses TRBV6-5 and TRBJ1-5; 8 bases agree with TRBD1. The receptor was derived from an elderly man with head and neck cancer. CDR3 sequence (DNA): TGTGCCAGCACCTCAGGGGGCGGCAATCAGCCCCAGCATTTT. Translating it yields CASTSGGGNQPQHF.